This T cell receptor (beta chain) was sequenced during a study of blood T cell repertoires in COVID-19. The germline CDR1 and CDR2 sequences are LGHDT and YNNKEL (reference sequence). The CDR3 length is 11 residues. The V end was cut by 2 bases, the J end by 3 bases, with 2 bases between. This table comes from immunoSEQ multiplex PCR, and its TCRdb copy is limited to in-frame clones, with some not included. The sample includes about 100,000 clones, approximately 92% seen only once; the top ten take roughly 30%. The chain couples TRBV3-1 (or the pseudogene TRBV3-2) to TRBJ2-7; D is uncertain. The sequence derives from a woman of 80 years or more with acute or convalescent COVID-19. The sample consisted of peripheral blood. The CDR3 DNA is TGTGCCAGCAGCCAATACTACGAGCAGTACTTC. Translated: CASSQYYEQYF.